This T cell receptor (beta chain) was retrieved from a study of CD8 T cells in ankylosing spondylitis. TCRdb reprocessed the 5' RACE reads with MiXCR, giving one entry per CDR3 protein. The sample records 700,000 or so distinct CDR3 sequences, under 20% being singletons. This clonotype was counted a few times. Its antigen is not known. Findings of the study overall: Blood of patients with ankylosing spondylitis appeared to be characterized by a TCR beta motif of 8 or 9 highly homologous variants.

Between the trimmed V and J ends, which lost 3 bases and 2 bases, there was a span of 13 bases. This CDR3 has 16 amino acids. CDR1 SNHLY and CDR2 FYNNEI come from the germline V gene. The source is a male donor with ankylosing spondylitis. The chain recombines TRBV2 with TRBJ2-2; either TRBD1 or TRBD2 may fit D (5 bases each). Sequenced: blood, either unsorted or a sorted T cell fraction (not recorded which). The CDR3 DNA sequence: TGTGCCAGCAGTGATCGGGGCCTGCTTAACACCGGGGAGCTGTTTTTT. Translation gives CASSDRGLLNTGELFF.